This TCR beta chain was identified in a study of T cell responses to AZD1222 COVID-19 vaccine. Study-wide findings and caveats: Among spike-specific TCRs, nearly half reportedly target unmutated variant regions. Spike was spanned by vaccine-associated CD4 TCRs, which were dominant at 160-218 and 743-854. Mostly white British, mostly female donors; authors suggested clonal diversity may be underestimated. Seropositive status at baseline applied to only five to seven AZD1222 recipients.

The CDR3 contains 13 residues. Trimming took off 2 bases at V and 2 bases at J, with 7 bases between the two ends. Germline CDR1 reads MGHDK; CDR2 reads SYGVNS. TCRdb's table, derived via immunoSEQ multiplex PCR, lists solely in-frame clones and lacks some. The sample holds some 140,000 clones, roughly 90% seen once. A word on this clone: What it binds is unknown.

This chain links TRBV25-1 with TRBJ2-7; D not certain. Sequencing used peripheral blood, obtained on day 0 of AZD1222 vaccination. This TCR came from an adult in good health. The CDR3 bases are TGTGCCAGCAGTGAAAAGGCTCCCTACGAGCAGTACTTC. It is translated as CASSEKAPYEQYF.